This note documents a single TCR beta chain sequence. What it binds is unknown. The data are from a study of OX40 agonist ivuxolimab in advanced cancers. As for the study in general: Averaging roughly 60 years in age, with a range of about 23 to 90, the cohort was 65% to 90% male.

Profiled with immunoSEQ multiplex PCR; TCRdb holds only in-frame clones, not every one. This table holds tens of thousands of clones, around 81% found once. V was clipped by 5 bases and J by 1 base; unmatched bases: 6. Germline CDR1 is MNHEY and CDR2 is SVGAGI. This CDR3 is 15 amino acids long. The study, taken as a whole, reports: At 0.1 to 3.0 mg/kg and by week 6, clonal expansion occurred in CD4+ and CD8+ blood T cells.

The chain recombines TRBV6-5 with TRBJ2-3; TRBD2 agrees at 7 bases. This specimen was CD4+ or CD8+ T cells sorted from blood, taken in a trial of the OX40 agonist ivuxolimab. The sequence came from an adult with an advanced solid tumor such as melanoma, head and neck, liver or kidney cancer. The CDR3: CASSPLSGGTDTQYF. CDR3 DNA sequence: TGTGCCAGCAGTCCCCTGAGCGGGGGCACAGATACGCAGTATTTT.